Presented here are 4 T cell receptor beta chains from one specimen sequenced in a study of cytomegalovirus exposure and HLA in healthy donors. The PCR ran on 60 Vbeta and 13 Jbeta primers. TCRdb's copy holds only in-frame clones and misses some; the assay was immunoSEQ multiplex PCR. This listing includes under 150,000 clones. What was sequenced was PBMCs. These receptors all stem from an older woman in good health and CMV-seronegative.

V and J are TRBV28 and TRBJ2-7, with 8 bases fitting TRBD2. Unmatched junction bases numbered 7, after V lost 3 bases and J lost 3 bases. The CDR3 extends over 15 amino acids. Germline V CDR1 and CDR2: MDHEN, SYDVKM. The CDR3 loop is CASSLSRSGSYEQYF. DNA for the CDR3: TGTGCCAGCAGTTTGTCGCGAAGCGGGAGCTACGAGCAGTACTTC.

This chain uses TRBV11-2 with TRBJ1-4; TRBD1 is a possible D gene (6 bases). The CDR3 runs 15 residues. CDR1 is SGHAT and CDR2 is FQNNGV in the germline V gene. Trimming cost V 4 bases and J 0 bases, with 9 bases left between them. CDR3 sequence reads: CASSSRGSTNEKLFF. DNA of the CDR3: TGTGCCAGCAGCTCCAGGGGATCAACTAATGAAAAACTGTTTTTT.

The V call is TRBV29-1, the J call TRBJ1-1; possible D gene TRBD1, 6 bases. V was shortened by 3 bases and J by 11 bases, with 19 bases between the two germline ends. Germline CDR1 is SQVTM and CDR2 is ANQGSEA. The CDR3 spans 13 residues. CDR3 loop: CSVDGGGGPRAFF. The CDR3 DNA is TGCAGCGTTGATGGAGGGGGGGGGCCAAGGGCTTTCTTT.

The chain joins TRBV27 to TRBJ1-1; D unresolved. Germline V lookup: CDR1 MNHEY, CDR2 SMNVEV (reference sequence). The V gene lost 5 bases and the J gene lost 2 bases, with 12 bases spanning the gap. The CDR3 totals 14 residues. The CDR3 loop is CASSPLSSNTEAFF. In DNA form, the CDR3 reads TGTGCCAGCAGTCCCTTGAGTAGCAACACTGAAGCTTTCTTT.